Following are 12 T cell receptor beta chains from one sample sequenced in a study of identifying expanded T cells in peripheral blood (dated by TCRdb to between 2018 and 2021). The library was built by means of the immunoSEQ multiplex PCR assay. TCRdb's version of the immuneACCESS table is confined to in-frame rearrangements and falls short of the full clone set. An unresolved V gene accounts for under half of the shortfall where checked; the remainder is of unknown origin. The sample data list roughly 100,000 clones, and about 89% of these were observed just once. The leading ten clones occupy approximately 16% of the sample. Sequencing input: blood. Every receptor here comes from a person aged 18 to 75 in good health.

J is TRBJ1-3 and V is TRBV12-1; the table's TRBD1 call for D was not verified on the DNA. TRBV12-1 constitutes a pseudogene. The CDR3 totals 20 residues. DNA of the CDR3: TGTGCCAGCAGCCCCACCCCGGGACAGGGGCCAGGGTTCTCTGGAAACACCATATATTTT. Its translation: CASSPTPGQGPGFSGNTIYF.

The chain carries TRBV15 and TRBJ2-5, with a weak D call TRBD2 (5 bases). This CDR3 region has 14 residues. Germline V CDR1 and CDR2: LNHNV, YYDKDF (reference sequence). V lost 1 base to trimming and J lost 7 bases, with 13 bases between them. As DNA, the CDR3 is TGTGCCACCAGCAGAGTAGCGCTCCCCGGGACCCAGTACTTC. Translation: CATSRVALPGTQYF.

Here the CDR3 reads CASSVVGEQYF. The CDR3 nucleotides read TGTGCCAGCAGTGTTGTGGGCGAGCAGTACTTC. The rearrangement uses TRBV2 and TRBJ2-7; D is unresolved. CDR3 length equals 11 residues. V was shortened by 4 bases and J by 6 bases, with 7 bases between the two germline ends. Per germline, CDR1 SNHLY and CDR2 FYNNEI.

This clone is medium-sized. The rearrangement uses TRBV9 and TRBJ2-7, with D possibly being TRBD1 (5 bases). The CDR3 totals 14 residues. CDR1 is SGDLS, CDR2 YYNGEE, per germline. Trimming stripped 0 bases from V and 2 bases from J, with 9 bases between. This CDR3 reads CASSVGTGPYEQYF. The CDR3 DNA follows: TGTGCCAGCAGCGTAGGAACAGGTCCCTACGAGCAGTACTTC.

The chain employs TRBV27 and TRBJ2-3, with 16 bases lining up with TRBD2. The V and J ends lost 4 bases and 4 bases, in that order; junction bases with no gene match: 8. Germline CDR1 and CDR2: MNHEY and SMNVEV (reference sequence). The CDR3 totals 18 residues. The CDR3 nucleotides are TGTGCCAGCAGTTCGGGACTAGCGGGGGGGCCCCGGCCAGATACGCAGTATTTT. Its translation is CASSSGLAGGPRPDTQYF.

The chain couples TRBV6-5 to TRBJ2-2; TRBD1 agrees at 8 bases. The V segment lost 4 bases and the J segment 6 bases; nucleotides outside the gene matches: 1. CDR1 and CDR2 from the germline V gene are MNHEY and SVGAGI. CDR3 length: 13 residues. CDR3 sequence reads: CASSWTGSGELFF. The CDR3 bases are TGTGCCAGCAGTTGGACAGGGTCCGGGGAGCTGTTTTTT.

This clone was detected only a few times. The chain combines TRBV7-2 with TRBJ1-5; perhaps TRBD1 as D (6 bases). Germline V lookup: CDR1 SGHTA, CDR2 FQGNSA. The V end lost 3 bases, the J end lost 2 bases, and 11 bases lay between the germline ends. CDR3 size: 15 residues. The CDR3 loop reads CASSLEQGGNQPQHF. The CDR3, as DNA: TGTGCCAGCAGCTTGGAACAGGGCGGCAATCAGCCCCAGCATTTT.

V usage is TRBV27 and J usage is TRBJ1-6; D is ambiguous. The CDR3 runs to 14 residues. Trimming took off 0 bases at V and 9 bases at J, with 9 bases between the two ends. CDR1 is MNHEY and CDR2 is SMNVEV in the germline V gene (reference sequence). The CDR3 is CASSLSWGSSPLHF. Written as DNA, the CDR3 is TGTGCCAGCAGTTTATCTTGGGGTAGTTCACCCCTCCACTTT.

The chain joins TRBV2 to TRBJ2-7; TRBD1 matches at 11 bases. J lost 4 bases, V lost 1 base, and 3 bases had no gene match. The CDR3 consists of 15 residues. The germline CDR1 and CDR2 sequences are SNHLY and FYNNEI. The CDR3 is CASSEGGQGGYEQYF. Written as DNA, the CDR3 is TGTGCCAGCAGTGAAGGGGGACAGGGGGGTTACGAGCAGTACTTC.

The CDR3 sequence: CASSGTSGGASVDLSSYNEQFF. In DNA, the CDR3 is TGTGCCAGCAGTGGGACTAGCGGGGGGGCTTCGGTGGATTTAAGCTCCTACAATGAGCAGTTCTTC. The chain couples TRBV2 to TRBJ2-1, with 15 bases matching TRBD2. With 4 bases clipped from V and 0 bases from J, the junction kept 16 bases outside the gene matches. This CDR3 has 22 residues. Germline CDR1 is SNHLY and CDR2 is FYNNEI.

The V call is TRBV5-4, the J call TRBJ2-7; D uncertain. Germline CDR1 and CDR2: SGHNT and YYREEE (reference sequence). Trimming pared 0 bases from V and 2 bases from J, leaving 9 bases between. The CDR3 is 14 amino acids. For the CDR3, the DNA is TGTGCCAGCAGCTTGGCGAGACAACCCTACGAGCAGTACTTC. Translation: CASSLARQPYEQYF.

The chain couples TRBV5-8 to TRBJ1-4; unclear D gene. Germline loops: CDR1 SGHTS, CDR2 YDEGEE. The V gene lost 2 bases and the J gene lost 10 bases, with 12 bases spanning the gap. The CDR3 runs 13 residues. The CDR3 DNA follows: TGTGCCAGCAGCTTTTTCCCCCTTGGAAAACTGTTTTTT. This sequence encodes CASSFFPLGKLFF.